The clone carrying this T cell receptor beta chain was picked up many times. Each CDR3 protein is one row after TCRdb ran MiXCR on the 5' RACE reads. Of about 29,000 distinct CDR3 sequences in the sample, about 8.1% are singletons; the top ten hold around 36%. V was pared by 0 bases and J by 6 bases, with 11 bases between. CDR3 length: 13 amino acids. CDR1 is SQVTM, CDR2 ANQGSEA, per germline. The sample is drawn from a study of spatial heterogeneity in lung cancer. The time point denotes: sample taken at primary tumor resection. No cells were sorted before sequencing. The whole RNA sequenced was extracted from tumor, nontumor lung or frozen PBMC.

The source material was PBMCs, sampled at surgery. The chain has TRBV29-1 and TRBJ1-2; no clear D. The clonotype originates from a female donor with early-stage non-small cell lung cancer. CDR3 sequence reads: CSVEDNSAHGYTF. The DNA for the CDR3 is TGCAGCGTTGAAGATAATTCAGCCCATGGCTACACCTTC.